This T cell receptor beta chain was captured in a study of blood T cell repertoires in COVID-19. Study details: For recovered donors of Cohort 3, there were two negative PCRs, clearance, or symptom resolution.

The table came from immunoSEQ multiplex PCR; TCRdb's copy has only in-frame clones and leaves some out. The sample gives 150,000 to 200,000 clones, 86% of which show up once; around 23% is in the top ten. This CDR3 spans 15 amino acids. Germline V lookup: CDR1 MGHRA, CDR2 YSYEKL. V gave up 3 bases and J gave up 4 bases; unmatched junction bases: 6. The sequenced material came from PBMCs or T cells enriched from blood (not recorded which). The clonotype was recovered from a woman in her 40s in a cohort exposed to, infected with or recovered from COVID-19 (not recorded which). This chain joins TRBV4-1 and TRBJ2-7; 10 bases agree with TRBD1. The CDR3 spells CASSHRQGAGYEQYF. CDR3 nucleotides: TGCGCCAGCAGCCATCGACAGGGGGCGGGGTACGAGCAGTACTTC.